This is a list of T cell receptor beta chains from one sample in a study of blood T cells in healthy people across ages. MiXCR was run by TCRdb on the 5' RACE reads, yielding one entry per CDR3 protein. Of 800,000 or so distinct CDR3 sequences listed, about 46% are singletons. Sample: blood. These TCRs come from a man older than 75 in good health. Both conserved end residues are part of each CDR3. The D gene is left open where the match is weak. Clone size, where shown, is once, few, many, or a class for clones that have expanded.

j_call,clone_size,d_call,v_call,cdr3_nt,cdr3_aa
TRBJ2-7,.,TRBD2,TRBV20-1,TGCAGTGCTTCCGGTCGGCTAGCGGGAGCTTACGAGCAGTACTTC,CSASGRLAGAYEQYF
TRBJ2-7,few,.,TRBV6-6,TGTGCCAGCAGACCCTCAGGGGAGCTCTACGAGCAGTACTTC,CASRPSGELYEQYF
TRBJ2-2,once,.,TRBV12-3/TRBV12-4,TGTGCCAGCAGTTTACCCGTCACCGGGGAGCTGTTTTTT,CASSLPVTGELFF
TRBJ2-5,many,.,TRBV20-1,TGCAGTGCGCTACAGGGCCAAGAGACCCAGTACTTC,CSALQGQETQYF
TRBJ2-6,.,.,TRBV7-8,TGTGCCAGCAGCTTATATGGTCTAGCAATCTCTGGGGCCAACGTCCTGACTTTC,CASSLYGLAISGANVLTF
TRBJ2-7,many,.,TRBV6-6,TGTGCCAGCAGGGACTCTTATGGGTACGAGCAGTACTTC,CASRDSYGYEQYF
TRBJ2-1,few,TRBD2,TRBV7-2,TGTGCCAGCACTAAGCGGGAGGGGTACAATGAGCAGTTCTTC,CASTKREGYNEQFF
TRBJ2-1,.,.,TRBV7-2,TGTGCCAGCAGCTCCGGCAAGTATATAATCGATGAGCAGTTCTTC,CASSSGKYIIDEQFF
TRBJ1-6,few,.,TRBV6-1,TGTGCCAGCAGTGGTCCGACAGGCGTACGTTCACCCCTCCACTTT,CASSGPTGVRSPLHF
TRBJ2-3,many,.,TRBV7-8,TGTGCCAGCAGCTTAGGTCGGGGGAGAGGGGAAGATACGCAGTATTTT,CASSLGRGRGEDTQYF
TRBJ2-1,.,.,TRBV5-1,TGCGCCAGCAGCTTCAACGGCAGGAGCTCCTACAATGAGCAGTTCTTC,CASSFNGRSSYNEQFF
TRBJ2-7,many,.,TRBV29-1,TGCAGCGTTGAGTCCCAGTACGAGCAGTACTTC,CSVESQYEQYF
TRBJ2-1,.,TRBD2,TRBV27,TGTGCCACTCGAGCCCCTGAGCGGGAGGGCTTCTACAATGAGCAGTTCTTC,CATRAPEREGFYNEQFF
TRBJ2-5,.,.,TRBV20-1,TGCAGTGCTAGAGATTTGGCTAGCCCCAACAAGGGAGAGACCCAGTACTTC,CSARDLASPNKGETQYF
TRBJ2-5,.,TRBD2,TRBV20-1,TGCAGTGCGCTCACTAGCGGGAGGGCCGTACTCTATGAGCAGTACTTC,CSALTSGRAVLYEQYF
TRBJ2-7,.,TRBD2,TRBV4-1,TGCGCCAGCAGCCAAGATGGGACTAGCGGGAGGCCCCACGAGCAGTACTTC,CASSQDGTSGRPHEQYF